These 24 T cell receptor beta chains came from one sample sequenced in a study of beta chain features in type 1 diabetes. All of the isolated RNA was reverse transcribed, so expressed TCRB transcripts were sequenced. Here immunoSEQ multiplex PCR was the method, and the copy in TCRdb shows in-frame clones only, minus some. Of some 220,000 clones listed, about 11% are singletons. The sample taken for sequencing was central memory CD4+ T cells from blood. The origin of the receptors is a man younger than 35 in good health.

This clone was seen more than once but under ten times. The chain has TRBV11-2 and TRBJ2-6, with D hard to call. The CDR3 covers 16 residues. Trimming took 6 bases from V and 6 from J, leaving 18 bases between them. The germline gives CDR1 SGHAT, CDR2 FQNNGV. The CDR3 reads CASSKLQAEVANVLTF. CDR3 nucleotides: TGTGCCAGCAGTAAACTTCAGGCAGAGGTGGCCAACGTCCTGACTTTC.

V usage is TRBV7-2 and J usage is TRBJ2-2; D uncertain. Germline V CDR1 and CDR2: SGHTA, FQGNSA. V dropped 1 base and J dropped 8 bases, with 8 bases sitting between them. The CDR3 runs 13 residues. The CDR3 here is CASSLERVGELFF. CDR3 DNA sequence: TGTGCCAGCAGCTTAGAGAGAGTGGGGGAGCTGTTTTTT.

This clone was recorded a few times. This sample also contains other DNA sequences that code for the same CDR3. V usage is TRBV5-1 and J usage is TRBJ2-5, with 15 bases lining up with TRBD2. This CDR3 has 16 amino acids. The germline V gene encodes CDR1 SGHRS and CDR2 YFSETQ. J gave up 5 bases and V 4 bases, and 6 bases lay outside the gene matches. CDR3 coding DNA: TGCGCCAGCAGCCCAGGACTAGCGGGAGGGCAGGAGACCCAGTACTTC. Translated: CASSPGLAGGQETQYF.

The rearrangement uses TRBV30 and TRBJ1-5; weak D call: TRBD1 (5 bases). The germline V gene has CDR1 GTSNPN and CDR2 SVGIG (reference sequence). Deletions cut 0 bases from V and 2 bases from J, with 14 bases between. The CDR3 totals 16 residues. In DNA, the CDR3 is TGTGCCTGGAGTGTACGCGGGGGATTGGGCAATCAGCCCCAGCATTTT. Encoded protein: CAWSVRGGLGNQPQHF.

A note on this clone: A much more abundant neighbour one base away suggests this may be a read error. The CDR3 region has the DNA TGCAGCGCCCTGGACGGCTACAATGAGCAGTTCTTC. It yields the protein CSALDGYNEQFF. V usage is TRBV29-1 and J usage is TRBJ2-1; D call uncertain. In germline, CDR1 is SQVTM, CDR2 ANQGSEA. With 7 bases removed from V and 3 bases from J, the gap between germline ends came to 10 bases. The CDR3 length is 12 residues.

At least ten counts were recorded for this clone. The chain uses TRBV4-3 and TRBJ2-7; 7 bases fit TRBD1. This CDR3 has 13 residues. After removal of 0 bases from V and 6 bases from J, the junction contained 2 bases not matched to a gene. Germline V gives CDR1 LGHNA, CDR2 YSLEER. CDR3 coding DNA: TGCGCCAGCAGCCAAGATAGGGACAGCGAGCAGTACTTC. Encoded protein: CASSQDRDSEQYF.

This clone was observed at least ten times. The J gene is TRBJ1-1, the V gene TRBV29-1; 7 bases match TRBD1. Germline CDR1 SQVTM, CDR2 ANQGSEA. V lost 7 bases and J lost 8; bases outside the gene matches: 10. CDR3 length: 12 residues. The CDR3 bases are TGCAGCGCCCGGGACAGTCTTACCGAAGCTTTCTTT. This encodes CSARDSLTEAFF.

This rearrangement joins TRBV7-9 to TRBJ2-4; a possible D gene is TRBD2 (6 bases). Germline V CDR1 and CDR2: SEHNR, FQNEAQ (reference sequence). The CDR3 consists of 17 residues. The ends were cut back, 1 base at V and 0 bases at J, with 13 bases in the middle. In nucleotides, the CDR3 is TGTGCCAGCAGCTTAGTTGGAGGGAACTTAGCCAAAAACATTCAGTACTTC. Translating it yields CASSLVGGNLAKNIQYF.

V usage is TRBV18 and J usage is TRBJ2-1; 9 bases align to TRBD1. The germline V gene has CDR1 KGHSH and CDR2 LQKENI. V trimming: 6 bases; J trimming: 6 bases; junction bases outside the gene matches: 9. CDR3 length equals 15 residues. The CDR3 sequence is CASSLIQGAPNEQFF. CDR3 coding DNA: TGTGCCAGCTCCCTTATACAGGGGGCACCCAATGAGCAGTTCTTC. The full variable domain, its missing parts supplied by reference TRBV18 and TRBJ2-1, is NAGVMQNPRHLVRRRGQEARLRCSPMKGHSHVYWYRQLPEEGLKFMVYLQKENIIDESGMPKERFSAEFPKEGPSILRIQQVVRGDSAAYFCASSLIQGAPNEQFFGPGTRLTVL.

This clone came up once. V usage is TRBV15 and J usage is TRBJ1-5; 9 bases map to TRBD1. This CDR3 comprises 19 residues. Unmatched junction bases numbered 10, after V lost 1 base and J lost 0 bases. Germline V CDR1 and CDR2: LNHNV, YYDKDF (reference sequence). CDR3 coding DNA: TGTGCCACCAGCAGAGGGTGGTCGGGACAGGGACTTAGCAATCAGCCCCAGCATTTT. Amino acids: CATSRGWSGQGLSNQPQHF.

The genes are TRBV18 and TRBJ2-2; 7 bases are a match to TRBD1. V shed 6 bases and J 3 bases; nucleotides not matched to a gene: 7. This CDR3 region has 15 residues. CDR1 is KGHSH, CDR2 LQKENI, per germline. The CDR3 sequence is CASSQQGSDTGELFF. The CDR3 DNA follows: TGTGCCAGCTCCCAACAGGGGTCGGACACCGGGGAGCTGTTTTTT.

Here the CDR3 DNA reads TGTGCCAGCAGTCCGATGCAGTCGACATCCGCAGATACGCAGTATTTT. Protein product: CASSPMQSTSADTQYF. The rearrangement joins TRBV5-4 to TRBJ2-3; D call uncertain. Germline V gene data show CDR1 as SGHNT and CDR2 as YYREEE (reference sequence). This CDR3 contains 16 residues. V lost 5 bases to trimming and J lost 4 bases, with 20 bases between them.

The chain joins TRBV25-1 to TRBJ2-5; TRBD1 or TRBD2 may be the D gene (5 bases each). Germline V gene lookup returns CDR1 MGHDK and CDR2 SYGVNS. Deletions cut 3 bases from V and 2 bases from J, with 13 bases between. This CDR3 comprises 15 residues. The chain's CDR3 is CASSDPGRGQETQYF. The CDR3 DNA follows: TGTGCCAGCAGTGACCCGGGACGGGGTCAAGAGACCCAGTACTTC.

This clone turned up a few times. The rearrangement joins TRBV2 to TRBJ1-4, with D hard to call. V was shortened by 7 bases and J by 3 bases, with 6 bases between the two germline ends. The CDR3 sequence is 12 residues long. Germline loops: CDR1 SNHLY, CDR2 FYNNEI. The CDR3 bases are TGTGCCAGCAATACGGCTAATGAAAAACTGTTTTTT. It is translated as CASNTANEKLFF.

A note on this clone: Being one base from a much bigger clone, this may be a read error. The chain joins TRBV5-4 to TRBJ1-5; D is unclear. The CDR3 extends over 14 amino acids. Germline lookup yields CDR1 SGHNT and CDR2 YYREEE (reference sequence). The ends were cut back, 2 bases at V and 2 bases at J, with 8 bases in the middle. Here the CDR3 reads CASSLKGGNQPQHF. CDR3 nucleotides: TGTGCCAGCAGCTTAAAAGGTGGCAATCAGCCCCAGCATTTT.

The rearrangement uses TRBV5-4 and TRBJ2-1, with 10 bases lining up with TRBD2. The CDR3 runs to 15 residues. The V and J ends lost 2 bases and 7 bases, in that order; junction bases with no gene match: 6. In germline, CDR1 is SGHNT, CDR2 YYREEE (reference sequence). The CDR3 here is CASSFLAGEGNEQFF. CDR3 nucleotides: TGTGCCAGCAGCTTTCTAGCGGGAGAAGGAAATGAGCAGTTCTTC.

This clone was detected only a few times. The rearrangement joins TRBV28 to TRBJ2-1; TRBD1 is a possible D gene (6 bases). V was cut by 4 bases and J by 4 bases, with 8 bases left in between. The germline gives CDR1 MDHEN, CDR2 SYDVKM. The CDR3 contains 13 residues. CDR3 in DNA: TGTGCCAGCAGTTGGGGGACATACAATGAGCAGTTCTTC. Amino acids: CASSWGTYNEQFF.

The chain carries TRBV6-6 and TRBJ2-1; TRBD2 aligns across 12 bases. Germline V gene data show CDR1 as MNHNY and CDR2 as SVGAGI (reference sequence). The CDR3 contains 15 residues. The junction had 6 bases not matched to a gene; V was cut back by 7 bases and J by 5 bases. The CDR3 protein is CASTRLAGADNEQFF. The DNA of the CDR3 is TGTGCCAGCACTCGACTAGCGGGAGCAGACAATGAGCAGTTCTTC.

The CDR3 protein is CASSVLGAGVADTQYF. CDR3 DNA: TGTGCCAGCAGCGTACTCGGAGCGGGAGTAGCAGATACGCAGTATTTT. The chain joins TRBV9 to TRBJ2-3; 8 nucleotides match TRBD2. The CDR3 has 16 residues. Per the germline V gene, CDR1 is SGDLS and CDR2 is YYNGEE. V trimming: 1 base; J trimming: 4 bases; junction bases outside the gene matches: 8.

This clone was detected ten times or more. The genes are TRBV7-9 and TRBJ2-5; 11 bases map to TRBD1. Trimming removed 4 bases from V and 2 bases from J; junction bases left unmatched: 3. Germline loops: CDR1 SEHNR, CDR2 FQNEAQ (reference sequence). There are 15 residues in the CDR3. This CDR3 reads CASSSDRGQQETQYF. In DNA form, the CDR3 reads TGTGCCAGCAGCTCGGACAGGGGGCAACAAGAGACCCAGTACTTC.

This clone was picked up a small number of times. The CDR3 DNA is TGTGCCAGCAGCTTCACAGCGGGAGACCTCACAGATACGCAGTATTTT. Residues: CASSFTAGDLTDTQYF. The rearrangement links TRBV7-2 to TRBJ2-3, with 8 bases identical to TRBD2. The CDR3 is made up of 16 amino acids. The V segment lost 3 bases and the J segment 2 bases; nucleotides outside the gene matches: 7. The germline V gene encodes CDR1 SGHTA and CDR2 FQGNSA.

There are many counts of this clone. This chain joins TRBV5-4 and TRBJ2-1, with no clear D. CDR1 and CDR2 from the germline V gene are SGHNT and YYREEE (reference sequence). Trimming pared 4 bases from V and 5 bases from J, leaving 16 bases between. The CDR3 loop spans 15 amino acids. This chain's CDR3 is CASSHGPEVDNEQFF. CDR3 coding DNA: TGTGCCAGCAGCCACGGTCCCGAGGTCGACAATGAGCAGTTCTTC.

This clone was picked up a small number of times. The genes are TRBV13 and TRBJ1-1; 8 bases match TRBD1. Germline V CDR1 and CDR2: PRHDT, FYEKMQ (reference sequence). The CDR3 totals 14 residues. J gave up 3 bases and V 5 bases, and 5 bases lay outside the gene matches. The CDR3 reads CASSGGQGHTEAFF. In DNA form, the CDR3 reads TGTGCCAGCAGCGGCGGACAGGGACACACTGAAGCTTTCTTT.

The gene calls are TRBV4-3 and TRBJ1-4; D is perhaps TRBD1 (6 bases). The germline V and J ends were trimmed by 5 bases and 3 bases, with 13 bases remaining between them. CDR1 LGHNA and CDR2 YSLEER come from the germline V gene. The CDR3 is made up of 15 amino acids. CDR3 sequence: CASSFNRAPNEKLFF. In nucleotides, the CDR3 is TGCGCCAGCAGCTTTAACAGGGCTCCTAATGAAAAACTGTTTTTT.